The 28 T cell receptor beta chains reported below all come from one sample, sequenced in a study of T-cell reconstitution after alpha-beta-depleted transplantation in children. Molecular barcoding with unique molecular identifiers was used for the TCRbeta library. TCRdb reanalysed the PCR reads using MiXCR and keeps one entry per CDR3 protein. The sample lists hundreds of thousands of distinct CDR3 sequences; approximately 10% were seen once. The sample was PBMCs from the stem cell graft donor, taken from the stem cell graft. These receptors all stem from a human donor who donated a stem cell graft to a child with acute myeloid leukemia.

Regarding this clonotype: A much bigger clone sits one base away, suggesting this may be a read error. The CDR3, as DNA: TGTGCCGGCAGCTATGGCGGCCTGACTGAGACCCAGTACTTC. As protein: CAGSYGGLTETQYF. The rearrangement links TRBV7-2 to TRBJ2-5; D gene ambiguous. Germline V lookup: CDR1 SGHTA, CDR2 FQGNSA. The length of the CDR3 is 14 residues.

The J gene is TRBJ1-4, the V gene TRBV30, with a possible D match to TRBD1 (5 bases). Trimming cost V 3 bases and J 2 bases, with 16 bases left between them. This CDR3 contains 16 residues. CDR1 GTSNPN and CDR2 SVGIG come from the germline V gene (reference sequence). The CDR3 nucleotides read TGTGCCTGGAGCCGAGGGACGGGCTGGACTAATGAAAAACTGTTTTTT. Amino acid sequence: CAWSRGTGWTNEKLFF.

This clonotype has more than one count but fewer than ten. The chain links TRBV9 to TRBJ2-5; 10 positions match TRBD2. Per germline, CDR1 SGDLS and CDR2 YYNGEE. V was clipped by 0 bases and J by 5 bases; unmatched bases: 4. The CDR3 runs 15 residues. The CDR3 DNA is TGTGCCAGCAGCGTAGCTAGCGGGAGAGATGAGACCCAGTACTTC. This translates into CASSVASGRDETQYF.

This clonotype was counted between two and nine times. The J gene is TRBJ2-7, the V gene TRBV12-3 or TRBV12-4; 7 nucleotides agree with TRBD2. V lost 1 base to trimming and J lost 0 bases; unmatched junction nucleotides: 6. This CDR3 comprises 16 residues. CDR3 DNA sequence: TGTGCCAGCAGTTTAGGGTCGGGGGGTTTCTCCTACGAGCAGTACTTC. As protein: CASSLGSGGFSYEQYF.

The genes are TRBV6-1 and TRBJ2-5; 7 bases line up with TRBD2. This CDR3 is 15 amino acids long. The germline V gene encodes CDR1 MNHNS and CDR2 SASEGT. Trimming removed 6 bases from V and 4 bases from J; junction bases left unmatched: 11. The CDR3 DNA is TGTGCCAGCAGCCCGCAAATAGGGGAGGGAGAGACCCAGTACTTC. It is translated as CASSPQIGEGETQYF.

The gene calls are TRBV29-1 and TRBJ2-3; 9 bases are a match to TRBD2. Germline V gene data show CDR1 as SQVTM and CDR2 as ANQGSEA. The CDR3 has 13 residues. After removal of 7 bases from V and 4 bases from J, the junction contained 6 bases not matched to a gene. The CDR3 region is CSAVAGVADTQYF. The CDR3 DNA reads TGCAGCGCAGTAGCGGGAGTGGCAGATACGCAGTATTTT.

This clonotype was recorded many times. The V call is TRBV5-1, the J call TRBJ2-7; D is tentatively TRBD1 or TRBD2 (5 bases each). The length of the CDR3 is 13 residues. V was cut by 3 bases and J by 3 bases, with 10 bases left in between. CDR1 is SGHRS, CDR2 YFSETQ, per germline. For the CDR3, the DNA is TGCGCCAGCAGCTCTTTGGGGGACTACGAGCAGTACTTC. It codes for CASSSLGDYEQYF.

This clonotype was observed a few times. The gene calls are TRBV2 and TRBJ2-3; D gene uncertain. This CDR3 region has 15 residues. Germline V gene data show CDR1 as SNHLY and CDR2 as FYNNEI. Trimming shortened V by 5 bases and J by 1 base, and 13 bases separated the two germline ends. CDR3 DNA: TGTGCCAGCAGTCCCTTCGGTGAGGGCACAGATACGCAGTATTTT. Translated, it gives CASSPFGEGTDTQYF.

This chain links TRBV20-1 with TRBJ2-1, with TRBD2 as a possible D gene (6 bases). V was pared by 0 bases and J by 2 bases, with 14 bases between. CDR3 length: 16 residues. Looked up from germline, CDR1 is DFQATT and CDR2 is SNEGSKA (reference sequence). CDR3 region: CSARDSGRGAYNEQFF. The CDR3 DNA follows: TGCAGTGCTAGAGATAGCGGTCGAGGGGCCTACAATGAGCAGTTCTTC.

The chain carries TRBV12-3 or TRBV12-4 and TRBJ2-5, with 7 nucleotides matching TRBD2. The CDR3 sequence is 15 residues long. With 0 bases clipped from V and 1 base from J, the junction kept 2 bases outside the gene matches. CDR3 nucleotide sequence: TGTGCCAGCAGTTTAGCGCCTAGCGGCCAAGAGACCCAGTACTTC. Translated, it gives CASSLAPSGQETQYF.

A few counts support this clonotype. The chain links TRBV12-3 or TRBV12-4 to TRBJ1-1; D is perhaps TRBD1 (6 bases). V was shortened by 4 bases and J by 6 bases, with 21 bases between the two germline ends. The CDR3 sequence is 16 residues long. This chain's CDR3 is CASSSRTVSGQSEAFF. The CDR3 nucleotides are TGTGCCAGCAGTTCCCGGACAGTTTCCGGGCAGTCTGAAGCTTTCTTT.

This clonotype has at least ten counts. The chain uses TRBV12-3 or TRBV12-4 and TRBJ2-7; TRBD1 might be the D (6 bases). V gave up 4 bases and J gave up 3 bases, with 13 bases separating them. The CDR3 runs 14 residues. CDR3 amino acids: CASSYTGTIYEQYF. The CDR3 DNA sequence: TGTGCCAGCAGTTATACAGGGACCATCTACGAGCAGTACTTC.

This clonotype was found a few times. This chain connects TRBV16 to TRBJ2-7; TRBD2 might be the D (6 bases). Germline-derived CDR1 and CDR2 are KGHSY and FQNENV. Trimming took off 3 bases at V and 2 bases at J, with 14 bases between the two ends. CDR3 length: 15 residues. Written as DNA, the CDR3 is TGTGCCAGCAGCCAGGGACTTACCGAGACCTACGAGCAGTACTTC. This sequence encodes CASSQGLTETYEQYF. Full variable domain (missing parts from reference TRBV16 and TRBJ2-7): GEEVAQTPKHLVRGEGQKAKLYCAPIKGHSYVFWYQQVLKNEFKFLISFQNENVFDETGMPKERFSAKCLPNSPCSLEIQATKLEDSAVYFCASSQGLTETYEQYFGPGTRLTVT.

DNA of the CDR3: TGTGCCAGCAGCACCCTCCAAGCGGGAGTTTTCCCAGATACGCAGTATTTT. Translated: CASSTLQAGVFPDTQYF. The V call is TRBV7-9, the J call TRBJ2-3; the match to TRBD2 covers 8 bases. This CDR3 spans 17 amino acids. Unmatched junction bases numbered 14, after V lost 5 bases and J lost 4 bases. Germline V gene sequence: CDR1 SEHNR, CDR2 FQNEAQ (reference sequence). Supplemented by reference TRBV7-9 and TRBJ2-3, the full variable domain reads DTGVSQNPRHKITKRGQNVTFRCDPISEHNRLYWYRQTLGQGPEFLTYFQNEAQLEKSRLLSDRFSAERPKGSFSTLEIQRTEQGDSAMYLCASSTLQAGVFPDTQYFGPGTRLTVL.

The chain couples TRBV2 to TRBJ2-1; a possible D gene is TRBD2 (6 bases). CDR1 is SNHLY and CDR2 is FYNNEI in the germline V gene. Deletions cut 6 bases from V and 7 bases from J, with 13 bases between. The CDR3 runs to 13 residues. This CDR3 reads CASSRSGRNEQFF. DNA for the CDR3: TGTGCCAGCAGCCGAAGCGGGCGTAATGAGCAGTTCTTC.

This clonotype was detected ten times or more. The CDR3 nucleotides are TGCAGCCCAAAAAGGGGGTTCTCTGGAAACACCATATATTTT. This encodes CSPKRGFSGNTIYF. J is TRBJ1-3 and V is TRBV29-1; TRBD1 might be the D (6 bases). Deletions cut 8 bases from V and 0 bases from J, with 14 bases between. This CDR3 has 14 amino acids. Per the germline V gene, CDR1 is SQVTM and CDR2 is ANQGSEA.

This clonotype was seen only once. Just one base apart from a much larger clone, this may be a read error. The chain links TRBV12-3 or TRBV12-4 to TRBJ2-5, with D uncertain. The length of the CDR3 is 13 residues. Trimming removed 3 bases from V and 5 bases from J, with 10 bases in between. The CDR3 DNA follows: TGTGCCAGCAGTTTGCTCAGAAGTGAGACCCAGTACTTC. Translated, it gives CASSLLRSETQYF.

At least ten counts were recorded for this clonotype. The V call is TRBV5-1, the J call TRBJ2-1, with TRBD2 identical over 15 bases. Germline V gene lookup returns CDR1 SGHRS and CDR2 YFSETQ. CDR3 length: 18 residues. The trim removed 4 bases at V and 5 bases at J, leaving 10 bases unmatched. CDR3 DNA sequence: TGCGCCAGCAGCGCGGGACTAGCGGGAGGAGGGGTTAACAATGAGCAGTTCTTC. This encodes CASSAGLAGGGVNNEQFF.

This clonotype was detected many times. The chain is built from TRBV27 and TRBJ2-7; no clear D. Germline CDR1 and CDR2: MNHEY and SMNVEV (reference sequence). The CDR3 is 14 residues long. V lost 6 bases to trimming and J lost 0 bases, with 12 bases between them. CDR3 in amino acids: CASSPQIDSYEQYF. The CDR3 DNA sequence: TGTGCCAGCAGCCCCCAGATAGACTCCTACGAGCAGTACTTC.

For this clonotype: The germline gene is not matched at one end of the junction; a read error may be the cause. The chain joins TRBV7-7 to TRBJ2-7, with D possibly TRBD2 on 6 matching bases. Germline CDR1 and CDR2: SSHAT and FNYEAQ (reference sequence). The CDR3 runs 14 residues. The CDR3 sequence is CASSSDTRGAEQYF. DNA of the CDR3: TGTGCTAGCAGCTCGGACACACGCGGGGCCGAGCAGTACTTC.

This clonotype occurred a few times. DNA of the CDR3: TGTGCCAGCAGCGTAAGGATAGGGATGGGAAGCTCCTACAATGAGCAGTTCTTC. It is translated as CASSVRIGMGSSYNEQFF. The gene calls are TRBV9 and TRBJ2-1; no clear D. This CDR3 has 18 amino acids. In germline, CDR1 is SGDLS, CDR2 YYNGEE. The V and J ends lost 1 base and 0 bases respectively, with 17 bases between them.

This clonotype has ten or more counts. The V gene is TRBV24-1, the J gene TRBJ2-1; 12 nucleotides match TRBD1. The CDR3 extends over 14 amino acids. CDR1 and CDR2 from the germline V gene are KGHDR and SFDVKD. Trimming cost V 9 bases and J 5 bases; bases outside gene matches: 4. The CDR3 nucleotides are TGTGCCACCGCTAGGGACAGGGGGCACAATGAGCAGTTCTTC. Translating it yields CATARDRGHNEQFF.

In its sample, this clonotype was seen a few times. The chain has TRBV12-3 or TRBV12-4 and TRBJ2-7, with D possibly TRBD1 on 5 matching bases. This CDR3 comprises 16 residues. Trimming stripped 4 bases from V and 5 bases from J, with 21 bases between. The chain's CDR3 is CASSSLGRSGGNEQYF. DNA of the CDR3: TGTGCCAGCAGTTCCTTGGGGCGGTCCGGTGGGAACGAGCAGTACTTC.

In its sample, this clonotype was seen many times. The CDR3 protein is CSARKIRGQETQYF. The CDR3 nucleotides read TGCAGTGCTAGAAAAATCAGGGGGCAAGAGACCCAGTACTTC. The chain recombines TRBV20-1 with TRBJ2-5, with 7 bases aligning to TRBD1. CDR3 length: 14 residues. The junction had 5 bases not matched to a gene; V was cut back by 2 bases and J by 2 bases. Germline CDR1 and CDR2: DFQATT and SNEGSKA (reference sequence).

Here the CDR3 reads CASSQDGLNEQFF. The DNA for the CDR3 is TGTGCCAGCAGCCAAGATGGGCTCAATGAGCAGTTCTTC. The chain recombines TRBV3-1 with TRBJ2-1; D remains unclear. CDR1 and CDR2 from the germline V gene are LGHDT and YNNKEL (reference sequence). V shed 0 bases and J shed 6 bases, with 6 bases lying between them. The CDR3 loop spans 13 amino acids.

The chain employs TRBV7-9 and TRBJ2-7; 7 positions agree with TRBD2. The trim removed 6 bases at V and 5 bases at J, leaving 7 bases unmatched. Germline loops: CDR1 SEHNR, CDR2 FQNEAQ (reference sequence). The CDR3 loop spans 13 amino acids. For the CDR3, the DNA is TGTGCCAGCAGGCGCGGGAGAAGCGACGAGCAGTACTTC. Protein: CASRRGRSDEQYF.

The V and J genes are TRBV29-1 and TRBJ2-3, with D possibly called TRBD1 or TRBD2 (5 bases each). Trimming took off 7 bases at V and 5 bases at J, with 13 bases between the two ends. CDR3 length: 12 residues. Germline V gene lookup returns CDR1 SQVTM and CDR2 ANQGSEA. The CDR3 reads CSGGISIDTQYF. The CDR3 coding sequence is TGCAGCGGGGGGATTTCCATAGATACGCAGTATTTT.

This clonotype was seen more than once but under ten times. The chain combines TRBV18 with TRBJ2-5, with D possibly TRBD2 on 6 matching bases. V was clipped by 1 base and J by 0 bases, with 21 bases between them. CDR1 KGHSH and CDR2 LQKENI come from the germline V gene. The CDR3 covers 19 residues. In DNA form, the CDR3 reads TGTGCCAGCTCACCACTGGAGGGGCCGGCGCAGTTTGACCAAGAGACCCAGTACTTC. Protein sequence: CASSPLEGPAQFDQETQYF. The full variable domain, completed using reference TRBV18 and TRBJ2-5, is NAGVMQNPRHLVRRRGQEARLRCSPMKGHSHVYWYRQLPEEGLKFMVYLQKENIIDESGMPKERFSAEFPKEGPSILRIQQVVRGDSAAYFCASSPLEGPAQFDQETQYFGPGTRLLVL.